This T cell receptor (beta chain) was retrieved from a study of cytomegalovirus exposure and HLA in healthy donors listed by TCRdb under 2017. Background for the entire study: An earlier analysis of 587 of the donors reported 276 Gb of sequence data and approximately 110 million unique TCR beta sequences from 150 million to 200 million T cells. An early release that covered 500 to 800 HLA-typed donors contained about 290 gigabases of sequencing data and approximately 85 million unique TCR sequences. Among the roughly 370 genotyped donors, approximately 77% belonged to the genetic ancestry cluster associated with self-reported Caucasian donors. The aim of the study was to test whether cataloging public T cell receptors could identify signatures of past pathogen exposure. The study profiled the T cell repertoires of around 700 subjects by immunosequencing and related them to cytomegalovirus serostatus. In addition to the first cohort of approximately 670 subjects, a separate validation cohort of over 90 different subjects was used. The study combined high-throughput TCR immunosequencing, statistical association of individual TCRs with disease status, and machine learning to predict cytomegalovirus infection status. To study patterns of TCR occurrence, a later analysis re-analyzed previously published TCR beta repertoires from around 670 donors and added high-resolution HLA genotyping. The later analysis used no new phenotypic data to find candidate immune exposures, relying instead on TCR beta sequences and their occurrence across donors. To decide whether each TCR beta V gene segment behaved as functional or pseudogenic, an earlier analysis of approximately 590 of the donors relied on high-throughput TCR beta sequencing. Donor age, sex, ethnicity and CMV serostatus were collected together with the repertoire data. A later genetic analysis used genome-wide SNP genotypes for about 65% of the roughly 700 donors, treating that subset as a discovery cohort. All discovery cohort repertoires had been generated using a single sequencing platform. HLA typing included class I and class II loci at four-digit resolution. Typing coverage differed by locus: A, B, C, DRB1 and DQB1 were typed in about 629-640 donors, DQA1 in 522, DPA1 in roughly 590, and DPB1 in 472. Four or five DR-DQ haplotypes were handled as single units for association and clustering, since linkage in the cohort was strong. On average, roughly 250,000 unique TCR beta nucleotide sequences were sequenced per donor among 300 to 500 genotyped donors of the cohort, with around 19% of those sequences being non-productive. General findings and caveats noted by the study authors: When HLA alleles, especially DR and DQ, strongly co-occurred, attributing TCR associations to individual alleles was difficult. In the study, around 150 TCR beta chains were listed as associated with cytomegalovirus. Compared with equally common non-associated chains, HLA-associated TCR beta chains in a later analysis were more clonally expanded and had lower generation probabilities. In a later genetic analysis, a missense DCLRE1C variant was associated with V-gene and J-gene trimming of TCR beta chains, and the association was replicated in an independent cohort. According to a later genetic analysis, donors in an Asian-associated ancestry cluster had fewer N-insertions in productive TCRs than the approximately 610-donor mean. CMV serostatus was the only immune exposure information available for the cohort. In an earlier analysis of roughly 560 of the donors, most TCR beta V segments were observed in productive rearrangements about 90% or about 30% of the time, broadly matching IMGT annotations. Specific HLA alleles were associated with 15,000 to 20,000 TCR beta sequences at a false discovery rate of 0.05 in a later analysis. A cluster of highly shared sequence variants was judged likely to represent a technical artifact of the sequencing pipeline. The classifier was reported to diagnose cytomegalovirus status with high specificity and sensitivity in both the original and validation cohorts. A further reported finding was that TCR beta sequences accurately predicted the HLA-A and HLA-B alleles for most subjects in the first cohort. The earlier analysis of approximately 540 of the donors excluded some 15 rarely observed V segments, including chromosome 9 orphons, because counts were too low. Correlated functional status among segregating V segments might reflect linkage disequilibrium, but an unknown experimental factor could not be ruled out. In a later analysis, the rate of TCR association differed among HLA loci, with DRB1 alleles having the most associated TCRs and HLA-C alleles having the fewest. The authors suggested that the approach could potentially be extended to other disease states and immunological phenotypes. Only TCR beta chains were sequenced in this cohort, and the absence of alpha or paired-chain data limited detectable features. Across donors, most TCR sequences were observed very rarely, whereas some public TCRs were present in many individuals. Because some donors lacked HLA typing at each locus, the association tests relied only on the typed subset. A few of the identified cytomegalovirus-associated TCR beta chains were confirmed in vitro to be specific for cytomegalovirus antigens. According to a later analysis, parvovirus B19, influenza, CMV and Epstein-Barr virus appeared linked to several top co-occurrence clusters. Roughly uniform sequencing depth across donors was assumed in presence/absence analyses, although this assumption may not hold. The 87-base-pair reads could not distinguish some IMGT-functional V segments, including TRBV6-2 and TRBV6-3, so those segments were excluded. Most CMV-associated TCR beta chains appeared to be HLA-restricted in a later analysis, and the HLA associations seemed to be driven largely by CMV exposure.

About this clone: What this receptor recognizes is not known. The record has no base qualities; no much larger clone is one base away.

Receptor amplification or capture employed the immunoSEQ multiplex PCR assay. For the multiplex PCR, a mixture combining 60 forward primers for TCR Vbeta segments and 13 reverse primers for TCR Jbeta segments was used. The CDR3 region of rearranged TCR beta genes was amplified from genomic DNA by a multiplex PCR assay. The amplified TCR beta libraries were sequenced on the Illumina HiSeq System as 87-base-pair reads. The study's processing was this. A later analysis counted about 80 million unique TCR beta chains across the 650 to 700 repertoires, and roughly 11 million of these chains were shared by at least two donors. Raw reads were error-corrected and collapsed into unique sequences with a nearest-neighbor algorithm that merged closely related sequences to remove PCR and sequencing errors. To assign V, D and J gene segments, CDR3 sequences were aligned to IMGT reference sequences. For a sequence to be retained, a match of at least six nucleotides to both a V gene segment and a J gene segment was required. A rearrangement was called productive if the CDR3 had no stop codons and remained in frame with V and J, and every other rearrangement was called non-productive. Following IMGT convention, CDR3 was defined as the stretch from the second conserved V-encoded cysteine to the conserved J-encoded phenylalanine. In an earlier analysis of 587 of the donors, sequences lacking an unambiguous match to a single V gene segment were excluded. In an earlier analysis of roughly 600 of the donors, a V segment was called functional when productive rearrangements were above 56.7%, and segregating when the standard deviation between donors exceeded 5%. A statistical classification framework was built for diagnosing cytomegalovirus status from the catalog of TCR beta chain sequences. In a later analysis, TCR nucleotide sequences were compared against IMGT/GENE-DB human TR gene sequences so that V and J genes could be assigned. A later analysis assigned CDR3 sequences and most-parsimonious VDJ recombination scenarios with the TCRdist pipeline. In a later analysis, each TCR beta chain was defined by its CDR3 amino acid sequence together with its V-gene family, and reads lacking a unique V-gene family were excluded. To address suspected cross-contamination and a sequencing artifact, a later analysis removed 450 to 700 highly shared, low-generation-probability nucleotide sequences. For each public chain, a later analysis derived a clonal expansion index from normalized ranks of inferred template counts within each repertoire. A later analysis computed generation probabilities with a VDJ recombination model fitted to out-of-frame rearrangements, and checked the results against IGoR. Hypergeometric tests were used in a later analysis to score TCR-TCR, TCR-HLA and TCR-CMV co-occurrence, with a repertoire-size bias correction applied to the TCR pairs. To estimate false discovery rates, a later analysis permuted the HLA or CMV assignments 20 times. In a later analysis, co-occurring TCRs were grouped using DBSCAN, with TCRdist sequence similarity added in when clustering inside HLA-allele-positive subsets. Repertoires with fewer than 30,000 or more than 120,000 public chains were left out of co-occurrence clustering, as were about 5 repertoires with anomalous nucleotide sharing. TCRdb's version of the immuneACCESS table is confined to in-frame rearrangements and falls short of the full clone set. An unresolved V gene accounts for under half of the shortfall where checked; the remainder is of unknown origin. Clone size and the V and J calls come from that table; the DNA yielded D and trimming. Here the sample has over 100,000 clones; 77% occur a single time. Approximately 1.5% of the sample is taken by the ten largest.

The CDR3 contains 15 residues, cysteine and phenylalanine counted. Just CDR3 DNA is preserved here, 45 bases in frame from base 1. Trimming costs V 1 base and J 0 bases, and their ends lie 9 bases apart. CDR1 and CDR2 are drawn from the germline V gene: MDHEN, SYDVKM. The cohort comprised under 700 healthy bone marrow donors. Cohort members were all nominally healthy when sampled, although unrecorded immune exposures were likely present. The donor was CMV seronegative and belonged to the group of 352 seronegative cohort members. A peripheral blood sample was provided by each donor, and peripheral blood mononuclear cells were used for TCR beta sequencing. Genomic DNA extraction from the blood cell samples was performed with the Qiagen DNeasy Blood Extraction Kit.

The sequence was obtained from a woman between 40 and 50 years old in good health and CMV-seronegative. The rearrangement joined TRBV28 to TRBJ1-1; the D gene is not confidently resolved. Sequencing used PBMCs. CDR3 loop: CASSLSGSVNTEAFF. The bases are TGTGCCAGCAGTTTATCGGGGTCTGTGAACACTGAAGCTTTCTTT.